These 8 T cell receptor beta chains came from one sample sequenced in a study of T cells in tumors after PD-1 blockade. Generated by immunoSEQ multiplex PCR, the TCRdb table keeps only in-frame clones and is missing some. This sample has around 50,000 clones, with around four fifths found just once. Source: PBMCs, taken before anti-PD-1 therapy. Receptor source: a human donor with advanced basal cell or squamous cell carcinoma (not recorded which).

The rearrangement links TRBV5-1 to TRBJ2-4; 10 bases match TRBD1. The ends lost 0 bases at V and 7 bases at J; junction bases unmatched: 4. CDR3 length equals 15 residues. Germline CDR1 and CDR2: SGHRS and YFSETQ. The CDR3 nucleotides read TGCGCCAGCAGCTTGGAGGGACAGGGGTTGAACATTCAGTACTTC. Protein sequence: CASSLEGQGLNIQYF.

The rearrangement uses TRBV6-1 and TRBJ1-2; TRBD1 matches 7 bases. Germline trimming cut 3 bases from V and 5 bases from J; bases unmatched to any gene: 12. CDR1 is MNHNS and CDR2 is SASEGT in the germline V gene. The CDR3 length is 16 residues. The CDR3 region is CASSDTNRGGRYGYTF. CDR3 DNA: TGTGCCAGCAGTGATACGAACAGGGGAGGTCGGTATGGCTACACCTTC.

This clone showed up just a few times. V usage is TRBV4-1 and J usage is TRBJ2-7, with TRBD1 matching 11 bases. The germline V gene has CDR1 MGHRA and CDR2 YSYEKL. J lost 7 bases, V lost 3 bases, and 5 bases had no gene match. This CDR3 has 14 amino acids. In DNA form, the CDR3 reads TGCGCCAGCAGCCAGGGGGGACAGGGGGGAGAGCAGTACTTC. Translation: CASSQGGQGGEQYF.

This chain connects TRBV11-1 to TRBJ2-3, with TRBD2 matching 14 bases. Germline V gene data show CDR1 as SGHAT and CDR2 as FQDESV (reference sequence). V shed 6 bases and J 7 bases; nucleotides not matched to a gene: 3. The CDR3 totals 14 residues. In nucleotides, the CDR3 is TGTGCCAGCAGGACTAGCGGGGGGGGATATACGCAGTATTTT. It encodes CASRTSGGGYTQYF. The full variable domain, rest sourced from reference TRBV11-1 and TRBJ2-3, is EAEVAQSPRYKITEKSQAVAFWCDPISGHATLYWYRQILGQGPELLVQFQDESVVDDSQLPKDRFSAERLKGVDSTLKIQPAELGDSAMYLCASRTSGGGYTQYFGPGTRLTVL.

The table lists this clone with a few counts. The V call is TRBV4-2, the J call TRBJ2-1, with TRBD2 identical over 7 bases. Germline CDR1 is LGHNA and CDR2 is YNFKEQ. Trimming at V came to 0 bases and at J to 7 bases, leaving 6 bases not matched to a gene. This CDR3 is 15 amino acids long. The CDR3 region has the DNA TGTGCCAGCAGCCAAGATCCGGGGAGGGGAAATGAGCAGTTCTTC. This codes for CASSQDPGRGNEQFF.

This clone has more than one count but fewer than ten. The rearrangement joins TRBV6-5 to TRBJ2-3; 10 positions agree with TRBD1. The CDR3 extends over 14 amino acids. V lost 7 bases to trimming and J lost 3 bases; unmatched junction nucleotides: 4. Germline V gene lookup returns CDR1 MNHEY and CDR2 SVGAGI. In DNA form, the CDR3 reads TGTGCCAGCAAAGCGGGACAGGGGACAGATACGCAGTATTTT. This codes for CASKAGQGTDTQYF.

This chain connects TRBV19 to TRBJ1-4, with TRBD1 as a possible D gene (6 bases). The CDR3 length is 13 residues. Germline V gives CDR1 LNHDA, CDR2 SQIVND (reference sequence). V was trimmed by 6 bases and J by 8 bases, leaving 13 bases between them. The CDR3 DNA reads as TGTGCCAGTAGAGACAGGTCAGGGGAAAAACTGTTTTTT. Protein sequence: CASRDRSGEKLFF. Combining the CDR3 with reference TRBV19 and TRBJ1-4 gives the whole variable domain DGGITQSPKYLFRKEGQNVTLSCEQNLNHDAMYWYRQDPGQGLRLIYYSQIVNDFQKGDIAEGYSVSREKKESFPLTVTSAQKNPTAFYLCASRDRSGEKLFFGSGTQLSVL.

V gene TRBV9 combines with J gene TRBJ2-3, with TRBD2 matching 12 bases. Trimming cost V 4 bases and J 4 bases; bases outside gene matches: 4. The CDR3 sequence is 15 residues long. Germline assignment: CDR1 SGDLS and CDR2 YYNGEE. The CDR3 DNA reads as TGTGCCAGCAGCCCCCCTAGCGGGAGGGCAGATACGCAGTATTTT. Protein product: CASSPPSGRADTQYF.